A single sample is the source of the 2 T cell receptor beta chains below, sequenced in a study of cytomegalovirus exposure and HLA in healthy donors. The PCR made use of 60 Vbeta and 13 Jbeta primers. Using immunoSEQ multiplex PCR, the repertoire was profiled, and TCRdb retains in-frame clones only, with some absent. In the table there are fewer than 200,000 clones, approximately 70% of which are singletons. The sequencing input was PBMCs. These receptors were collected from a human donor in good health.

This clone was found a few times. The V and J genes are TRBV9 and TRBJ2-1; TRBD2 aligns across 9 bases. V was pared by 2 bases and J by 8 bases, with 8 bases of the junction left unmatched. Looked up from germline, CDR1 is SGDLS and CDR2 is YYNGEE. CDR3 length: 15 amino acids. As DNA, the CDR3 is TGTGCCAGCAGCGTTATGGGGACTAGCTGGGATGAGCAGTTCTTC. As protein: CASSVMGTSWDEQFF.

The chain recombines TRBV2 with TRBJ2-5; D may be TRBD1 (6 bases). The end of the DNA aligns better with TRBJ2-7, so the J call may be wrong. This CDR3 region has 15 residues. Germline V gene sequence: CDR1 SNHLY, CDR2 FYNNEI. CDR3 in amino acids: CASSAPPDRAYEQYF. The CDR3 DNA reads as TGTGCCAGCAGTGCCCCGCCGGACAGAGCCTACGAGCAGTACTTC.